Listed below are T cell receptor beta chains from one sample, sequenced in a study of blood T cell repertoires in COVID-19. Some clones are missing from TCRdb's copy, which holds only in-frame ones; the method was immunoSEQ multiplex PCR. Here the sample spans fewer than 350,000 clones, 85% being singletons. The sample consisted of PBMCs or T cells enriched from blood (not recorded which). Receptors originate from a woman in her 30s who had been exposed to COVID-19. CDR3s include the opening cysteine and the closing phenylalanine or tryptophan. A D gene is named only where the DNA matches it firmly. The size entry is marked missing in some rows and otherwise reads once, few, many or a size class.

CDR3 length: 16; clone size: .; V gene: TRBV28; J gene: TRBJ1-5; D gene: TRBD1; CDR3 protein: CASSFQQGATGQPQHF; CDR3 DNA: TGTGCCAGCAGTTTCCAGCAGGGGGCTACGGGCCAGCCCCAGCATTTT
CDR3 length: 13; clone size: .; V gene: TRBV29-1; J gene: TRBJ2-1; D gene: TRBD1; CDR3 protein: CSVQTGANNEQFF; CDR3 DNA: TGCAGCGTTCAGACAGGGGCGAACAATGAGCAGTTCTTC
CDR3 length: 15; clone size: once; V gene: TRBV30; J gene: TRBJ1-4; D gene: TRBD1; CDR3 protein: CAWSEGAQANEKLFF; CDR3 DNA: TGTGCCTGGAGTGAGGGGGCGCAGGCTAATGAAAAACTGTTTTTT
CDR3 length: 16; clone size: .; V gene: TRBV11-3; J gene: TRBJ2-2; D gene: TRBD1; CDR3 protein: CASSPGQGEMGGELFF; CDR3 DNA: TGTGCCAGCAGCCCAGGACAGGGAGAGATGGGCGGGGAGCTGTTTTTT
CDR3 length: 14; clone size: .; V gene: TRBV5-1; J gene: TRBJ1-1; D gene: .; CDR3 protein: CASSPEVPFTEAFF; CDR3 DNA: TGCGCCAGCAGCCCCGAGGTTCCCTTCACTGAAGCTTTCTTT
CDR3 length: 20; clone size: .; V gene: TRBV27; J gene: TRBJ1-2; D gene: .; CDR3 protein: CASRSIYQTTIRGLFYGYTF; CDR3 DNA: TGTGCCAGCAGATCGATATATCAAACGACAATCAGGGGTCTATTCTATGGCTACACCTTC
CDR3 length: 14; clone size: .; V gene: TRBV7-8; J gene: TRBJ1-4; D gene: TRBD1; CDR3 protein: CASSRDRGNEKLFF; CDR3 DNA: TGTGCCAGCAGCCGGGACAGGGGAAATGAAAAACTGTTTTTT
CDR3 length: 13; clone size: .; V gene: TRBV2; J gene: TRBJ2-7; D gene: .; CDR3 protein: CASSRYRADEQYF; CDR3 DNA: TGTGCCAGCAGTAGATACAGGGCAGACGAGCAGTACTTC
CDR3 length: 13; clone size: .; V gene: TRBV18; J gene: TRBJ2-7; D gene: TRBD1; CDR3 protein: CASSLGQDYEQYF; CDR3 DNA: TGTGCCAGCTCACTCGGACAGGACTACGAGCAGTACTTC
CDR3 length: 17; clone size: once; V gene: TRBV12-2; J gene: TRBJ2-5; D gene: .; CDR3 protein: CASRLTLGQGAGETQYF; CDR3 DNA: TGTGCAAGTCGTTTAACCCTAGGACAGGGGGCTGGGGAGACCCAGTACTTC
CDR3 length: 13; clone size: .; V gene: TRBV27; J gene: TRBJ1-4; D gene: TRBD1; CDR3 protein: CASSWTGAEKLFF; CDR3 DNA: TGTGCCAGCAGCTGGACAGGGGCCGAAAAACTGTTTTTT
CDR3 length: 13; clone size: .; V gene: TRBV2; J gene: TRBJ2-7; D gene: .; CDR3 protein: CASMGQGGWEQYF; CDR3 DNA: TGTGCCAGCATGGGGCAGGGAGGCTGGGAGCAGTACTTC
CDR3 length: 15; clone size: .; V gene: TRBV14; J gene: TRBJ1-2; D gene: .; CDR3 protein: CASSRLETDFYGYTF; CDR3 DNA: TGTGCCAGCAGCCGGCTTGAGACAGACTTCTATGGCTACACCTTC
CDR3 length: 12; clone size: .; V gene: TRBV6-2/TRBV6-3; J gene: TRBJ2-7; D gene: .; CDR3 protein: CASSSRVYEQYF; CDR3 DNA: TGTGCCAGCAGTTCCAGGGTCTACGAGCAGTACTTC
CDR3 length: 16; clone size: .; V gene: TRBV4-1; J gene: TRBJ2-7; D gene: .; CDR3 protein: CASSQDLVGSSYEQYF; CDR3 DNA: TGCGCCAGCAGCCAAGATCTGGTGGGGAGCTCCTACGAGCAGTACTTC
CDR3 length: 15; clone size: .; V gene: TRBV4-3; J gene: TRBJ1-2; D gene: TRBD1; CDR3 protein: CASSPSGQGDRGYTF; CDR3 DNA: TGCGCCAGCAGCCCCTCGGGGCAGGGGGATAGGGGCTACACCTTC
CDR3 length: 14; clone size: .; V gene: TRBV28; J gene: TRBJ1-3; D gene: .; CDR3 protein: CASSTGNSGNTIYF; CDR3 DNA: TGTGCCAGCAGTACAGGAAACTCTGGAAACACCATATATTTT
CDR3 length: 16; clone size: few; V gene: TRBV3-1/TRBV3-2; J gene: TRBJ1-3; D gene: TRBD1; CDR3 protein: CASSQDYGTGGNTIYF; CDR3 DNA: TGTGCCAGCAGCCAAGACTACGGGACAGGAGGAAACACCATATATTTT
CDR3 length: 16; clone size: .; V gene: TRBV6-1; J gene: TRBJ2-7; D gene: TRBD2; CDR3 protein: CASSEGTSGLSYEQYF; CDR3 DNA: TGTGCCAGCAGTGAAGGGACTAGCGGGCTCTCCTACGAGCAGTACTTC
CDR3 length: 14; clone size: .; V gene: TRBV19; J gene: TRBJ1-1; D gene: .; CDR3 protein: CASSLRHSYTEAFF; CDR3 DNA: TGTGCCAGTAGTCTTAGGCACAGCTACACTGAAGCTTTCTTT
CDR3 length: 16; clone size: .; V gene: TRBV7-9; J gene: TRBJ2-3; D gene: .; CDR3 protein: CASSLRQGLPTDTQYF; CDR3 DNA: TGTGCCAGCAGCTTAAGACAGGGACTCCCCACAGATACGCAGTATTTT
CDR3 length: 14; clone size: .; V gene: TRBV27; J gene: TRBJ1-1; D gene: .; CDR3 protein: CASSFGVGGTEAFF; CDR3 DNA: TGTGCCAGCAGTTTCGGGGTCGGAGGGACTGAAGCTTTCTTT
CDR3 length: 15; clone size: many; V gene: TRBV27; J gene: TRBJ1-1; D gene: TRBD1; CDR3 protein: CASSPSTGTNTEAFF; CDR3 DNA: TGTGCCAGCAGTCCCTCGACAGGGACGAACACTGAAGCTTTCTTT